This TCR beta chain was captured by sequencing in a study of graft-versus-host responses after intestinal transplantation. Across the study: Each recipient received anti-thymocyte globulin induction, then tacrolimus and steroids for 3 to 4 years.

The study, taken as a whole, reports: GvH clonotypes were identified within recipient marrow, with a subset emerging first in ileum or blood. HvG clone declines early post-transplant were associated with peak circulating GvH levels.

V was pared by 4 bases and J by 0 bases, with 16 bases between. The CDR3 spans 16 residues. CDR1 is SGHDT and CDR2 is YYEEEE in the germline V gene. The posterior iliac crest or another site supplied bone marrow after transplant. Data came from immunoSEQ multiplex PCR; TCRdb stores just in-frame clones and leaves some out. Here the sample spans roughly 69,000 clones, 92% being singletons. Points on this clone: What it recognizes is unknown.

The chain employs TRBV5-6 and TRBJ2-5, with D perhaps matching TRBD2 (6 bases). The sample here was bone marrow, taken nearly 750 days after intestinal transplantation. This sequence originates from a human patient who received an intestinal transplant, so some T cells may come from the graft donor. This CDR3 reads CASSVGLTSYQETQYF. DNA for the CDR3: TGTGCCAGCAGCGTAGGACTAACATCGTACCAAGAGACCCAGTACTTC.